This T cell receptor beta chain was profiled in a study of cytomegalovirus exposure and HLA in healthy donors. For the study at large: It was reported in a later analysis that the 120 validation repertoires used the same platform as the 500 to 700 first-cohort repertoires. Study-wide results and caveats: The listing of 150 or so TCR beta chains classed them as cytomegalovirus-associated. Cytomegalovirus status was reportedly diagnosed by the classifier with high sensitivity and specificity. Rarity characterized most TCR sequences, yet some public TCRs appeared in many donors.

Of note for this clone: No antigen is known for it. The germline gene is not matched at one end of the junction; a read error may be the cause.

TCRdb's table, derived via immunoSEQ multiplex PCR, lists solely in-frame clones and lacks some. The sample consists of some 340,000 clones, about 90% of them appearing once. Germline V gene data show CDR1 as ENHRY and CDR2 as SYGVKD. This CDR3 is 13 amino acids long. This TCR was recovered from a woman aged 25-40 years in good health and CMV-seropositive. The chain uses TRBV10-3 and TRBJ1-1; 9 bases align to TRBD1. What was sequenced was PBMCs. The CDR3 coding sequence is TGTGCCATCAGGGGGACAGGGAACGCTGAAGCTTTCTTT. Amino acids: CAIRGTGNAEAFF.